The 20 T cell receptor beta chains presented below share a single source sample, sequenced in a study of identical twins. TCRdb redid the calling of the 5' RACE reads with MiXCR, one entry per CDR3 protein. The data contain 1.5 million to 2 million distinct CDR3 sequences, around 33% of them singletons. The sequenced sample was cord blood. Every receptor here comes from a newborn girl in good health.

The CDR3 region has the DNA TGTGCCATCAGTGAGCCAGCCAGGGGATCACCCCTCCACTTT. It yields the protein CAISEPARGSPLHF. The chain joins TRBV10-3 to TRBJ1-6, with D possibly matching TRBD1 (6 bases). The CDR3 totals 14 residues. Germline CDR1 is ENHRY and CDR2 is SYGVKD. Trimming stripped 2 bases from V and 10 bases from J, with 12 bases between.

J is TRBJ2-3 and V is TRBV4-2, with 12 nucleotides matching TRBD2. Per the germline V gene, CDR1 is LGHNA and CDR2 is YNFKEQ. The CDR3 extends over 18 amino acids. The V gene end was trimmed by 0 bases and the J gene end by 5 bases; junction bases not matched to a gene: 9. The CDR3 spells CASSQDRPTSGSLDTQYF. The CDR3 nucleotides are TGTGCCAGCAGCCAAGATCGCCCGACTAGCGGGAGTCTAGATACGCAGTATTTT.

The chain couples TRBV6-2 or TRBV6-3 to TRBJ2-7, with D perhaps assigned TRBD1 or TRBD2 (5 bases each). Per the germline V gene, CDR1 is MNHEY and CDR2 is SVGEGT. Trimming pared 7 bases from V and 2 bases from J, leaving 9 bases between. CDR3 length: 12 amino acids. This chain's CDR3 is CASTRGAYEQYF. CDR3 DNA sequence: TGTGCCAGCACCCGGGGCGCCTACGAGCAGTACTTC.

This clonotype was seen a few times. The chain uses TRBV28 and TRBJ2-1; 7 bases are a match to TRBD2. Losses at the gene ends were 6 bases for V and 8 bases for J; bases not matched to a gene: 16. The CDR3 extends over 16 amino acids. Germline V lookup: CDR1 MDHEN, CDR2 SYDVKM. In DNA form, the CDR3 reads TGTGCCAGCAGCTCCCCGACTAGCTCCCACTGGGATGAGCAGTTCTTC. Translating it yields CASSSPTSSHWDEQFF.

Only a few counts were recorded for this clonotype. The gene calls are TRBV15 and TRBJ2-3, with D uncertain. This CDR3 has 14 amino acids. The germline gives CDR1 LNHNV, CDR2 YYDKDF (reference sequence). Trimming left V 2 bases short and J 2 bases short, with 8 bases between. DNA for the CDR3: TGTGCCACCAGCAGACTCCTTTACACAGATACGCAGTATTTT. As protein: CATSRLLYTDTQYF.

This clonotype was seen once. The V call is TRBV13, the J call TRBJ2-3, with D maybe TRBD2 (5 bases). CDR1 and CDR2 from the germline V gene are PRHDT and FYEKMQ (reference sequence). This CDR3 is 16 amino acids long. Trimming shortened V by 1 base and J by 4 bases, and 15 bases separated the two germline ends. The CDR3 loop reads CASSLAGLHGADTQYF. The CDR3 DNA reads TGTGCCAGCAGCTTAGCTGGGCTACACGGGGCAGATACGCAGTATTTT.

The chain combines TRBV20-1 with TRBJ2-5, with TRBD1 matching 8 bases. This CDR3 comprises 14 residues. V lost 1 base to trimming and J lost 11 bases; unmatched junction nucleotides: 12. Germline V lookup: CDR1 DFQATT, CDR2 SNEGSKA (reference sequence). The CDR3 DNA reads TGCAGTGCTAGAGGGACAGGGCTAGACAATGAGCAGTACTTC. It translates to CSARGTGLDNEQYF.

Here the CDR3 DNA reads TGCAGTGCTAGAGATCTGTTGGGCAGGGAAAGGAGAGGGACTGAAGCTTTCTTT. It codes for CSARDLLGRERRGTEAFF. This rearrangement joins TRBV20-1 to TRBJ1-1; tentative D call: TRBD1 (5 bases). There are 18 residues in the CDR3. Trimming took 0 bases from V and 5 from J, leaving 25 bases between them. CDR1 is DFQATT and CDR2 is SNEGSKA in the germline V gene (reference sequence).

This chain connects TRBV15 to TRBJ2-7, with no clear D. The CDR3 consists of 16 residues. V dropped 0 bases and J dropped 7 bases, with 19 bases sitting between them. The V gene's germline CDR1 is LNHNV and CDR2 YYDKDF (reference sequence). The DNA for the CDR3 is TGTGCCACCAGCAGAGATGCTTTGAATATCATCAATGAGCAGTACTTC. Its translation: CATSRDALNIINEQYF.

Regarding this clonotype: An end of the junction does not agree with germline; a read error may underlie this. V gene TRBV7-2 combines with J gene TRBJ1-2; 7 bases map to TRBD1. This CDR3 has 17 amino acids. Germline CDR1 is SGHTA and CDR2 is FQGNSA. The CDR3 reads CASNLKKPGQLFYGYTF. DNA for the CDR3: TGTGCCAGCAACTTAAAGAAGCCGGGACAGCTTTTCTATGGCTACACCTTC.

The rearrangement uses TRBV7-9 and TRBJ2-1; D call uncertain. CDR1 SEHNR and CDR2 FQNEAQ come from the germline V gene (reference sequence). Trimming removed 1 base at V and 0 bases at J, with 13 bases between. The CDR3 sequence is 17 residues long. The CDR3 nucleotides read TGTGCCAGCAGCTTAGGTCGCGGCAAAAGCTCCTACAATGAGCAGTTCTTC. It encodes CASSLGRGKSSYNEQFF.

In the case of this clonotype: Mismatch with germline at one junction end may stem from a read error. The chain joins TRBV20-1 to TRBJ2-7; D gene ambiguous. Germline V lookup: CDR1 DFQATT, CDR2 SNEGSKA (reference sequence). There are 15 residues in the CDR3. CDR3 in amino acids: CSASGFSGSSYERYF. The DNA of the CDR3 is TGCAGTGCTAGCGGTTTTTCCGGGTCCTCCTACGAGCGGTACTTC.

This clonotype was detected ten times or more. The V gene is TRBV6-6, the J gene TRBJ2-5, with no clear D. The germline V gene encodes CDR1 MNHNY and CDR2 SVGAGI (reference sequence). V lost 6 bases, J lost 3 bases, and 8 bases lay in between. The CDR3 covers 12 residues. The chain's CDR3 is CASSQLEETQYF. CDR3 sequence (DNA): TGTGCCAGCAGCCAGTTGGAAGAGACCCAGTACTTC.

This chain joins TRBV6-6 and TRBJ2-5; D may be TRBD2 (6 bases). The CDR3 is 16 amino acids. The ends were cut back, 6 bases at V and 2 bases at J, with 19 bases in the middle. Germline-derived CDR1 and CDR2 are MNHNY and SVGAGI (reference sequence). For the CDR3, the DNA is TGTGCCAGCAGAGGGCGGGATGGAAGGAGGCAAGAGACCCAGTACTTC. This translates into CASRGRDGRRQETQYF.

This chain links TRBV30 with TRBJ2-2; D uncertain. The CDR3 runs to 11 residues. Germline V CDR1 and CDR2: GTSNPN, SVGIG (reference sequence). With 5 bases removed from V and 1 base from J, the gap between germline ends came to 2 bases. Here the CDR3 reads CAWGNTGELFF. CDR3 sequence (DNA): TGTGCCTGGGGGAACACCGGGGAGCTGTTTTTT.

Remarks on this clonotype: A much bigger clone sits one base away, suggesting this may be a read error. The conserved final phenylalanine or tryptophan is absent from the CDR3, which likely points to a read error. This chain joins TRBV3-1 and TRBJ2-7, with D tentatively TRBD1 or TRBD2 (5 bases each). V shed 1 base and J shed 2 bases, with 9 bases lying between them. The CDR3 sequence is 14 residues long. Germline V gene data show CDR1 as LGHDT and CDR2 as YNNKEL (reference sequence). In DNA form, the CDR3 reads TGTGCCAGCAGCCAAGTTACGGGACCCTACGAGCAGTACTTA. This gives the protein CASSQVTGPYEQYL.

This chain joins TRBV11-2 and TRBJ2-7; 14 nucleotides line up with TRBD2. Germline V gene lookup returns CDR1 SGHAT and CDR2 FQNNGV. The CDR3 is 14 amino acids. V shed 5 bases, J shed 6 bases, and the junction held 3 bases outside the gene matches. The CDR3 loop is CASSTGLAGVEQYF. CDR3 nucleotide sequence: TGTGCCAGCAGCACGGGACTAGCGGGAGTCGAGCAGTACTTC.

This clonotype has just a few counts. The chain is built from TRBV25-1 and TRBJ1-1, with D possibly TRBD1 on 5 matching bases. Deletions cut 2 bases from V and 5 bases from J, with 21 bases between. Germline loops: CDR1 MGHDK, CDR2 SYGVNS. CDR3 length: 17 residues. The CDR3 DNA sequence: TGTGCCAGCAGTGAACGGGGGTGGGGAGGGGCACGGACTGAAGCTTTCTTT. Its translation is CASSERGWGGARTEAFF.

This clonotype came up a few times. The chain is built from TRBV5-6 and TRBJ1-5; D remains ambiguous. V lost 1 base and J lost 3, with 8 bases in between. The germline V gene has CDR1 SGHDT and CDR2 YYEEEE. The CDR3 extends over 14 amino acids. The CDR3 sequence is CASSLLTLNQPQHF. The CDR3 DNA reads as TGTGCCAGCAGCTTGTTGACCCTCAATCAGCCCCAGCATTTT.

This clonotype was counted once. V is TRBV28 and J is TRBJ2-1, with 7 bases identical to TRBD2. The DNA end is more similar to TRBJ2-7, so the J call may be wrong. The CDR3 is 14 amino acids. CDR1 and CDR2 from the germline V gene are MDHEN and SYDVKM. The CDR3 spells CASNPSGSYNEQYF. DNA for the CDR3: TGTGCCAGCAACCCTAGCGGCTCCTACAATGAGCAGTACTTC.